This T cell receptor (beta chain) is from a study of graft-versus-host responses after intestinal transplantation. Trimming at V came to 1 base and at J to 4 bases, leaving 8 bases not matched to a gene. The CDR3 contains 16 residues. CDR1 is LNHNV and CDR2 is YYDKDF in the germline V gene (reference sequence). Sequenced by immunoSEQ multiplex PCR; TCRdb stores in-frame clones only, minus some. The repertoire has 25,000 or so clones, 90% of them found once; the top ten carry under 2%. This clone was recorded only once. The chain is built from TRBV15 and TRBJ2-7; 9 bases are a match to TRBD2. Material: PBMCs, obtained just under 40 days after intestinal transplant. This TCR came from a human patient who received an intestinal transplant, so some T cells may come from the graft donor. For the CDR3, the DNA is TGTGCCACCAGCAGAGGTTCTTTAGCGGGGGCGTACGAGCAGTACTTC. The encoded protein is CATSRGSLAGAYEQYF.